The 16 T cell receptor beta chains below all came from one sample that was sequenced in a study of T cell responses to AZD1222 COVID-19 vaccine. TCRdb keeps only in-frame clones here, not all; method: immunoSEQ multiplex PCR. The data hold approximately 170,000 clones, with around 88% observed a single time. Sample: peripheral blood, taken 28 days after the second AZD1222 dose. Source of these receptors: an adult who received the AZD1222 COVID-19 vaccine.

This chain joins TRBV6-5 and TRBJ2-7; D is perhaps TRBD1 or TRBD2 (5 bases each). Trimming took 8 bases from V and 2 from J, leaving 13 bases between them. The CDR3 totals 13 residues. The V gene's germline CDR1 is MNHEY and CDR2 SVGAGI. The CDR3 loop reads CASARGLAYEQYF. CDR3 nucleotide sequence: TGTGCCAGCGCTCGGGGCCTCGCCTACGAGCAGTACTTC.

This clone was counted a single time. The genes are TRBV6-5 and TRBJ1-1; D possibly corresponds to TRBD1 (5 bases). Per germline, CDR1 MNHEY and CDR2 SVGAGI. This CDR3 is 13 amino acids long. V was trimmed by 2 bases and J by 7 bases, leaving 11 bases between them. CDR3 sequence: CASSYRGVGEAFF. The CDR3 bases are TGTGCCAGCAGTTACCGGGGGGTGGGTGAAGCTTTCTTT.

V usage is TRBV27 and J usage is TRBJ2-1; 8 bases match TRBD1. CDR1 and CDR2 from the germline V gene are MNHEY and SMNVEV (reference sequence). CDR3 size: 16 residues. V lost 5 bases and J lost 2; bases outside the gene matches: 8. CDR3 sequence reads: CASSPLGDRTYNEQFF. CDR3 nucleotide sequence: TGTGCCAGCAGTCCCTTAGGGGACAGGACCTACAATGAGCAGTTCTTC.

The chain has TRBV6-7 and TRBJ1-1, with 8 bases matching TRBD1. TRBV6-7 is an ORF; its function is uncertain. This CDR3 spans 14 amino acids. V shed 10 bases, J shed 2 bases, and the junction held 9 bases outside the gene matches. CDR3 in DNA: TGTGCCACCGCCCCGGGACAGGACAACACTGAAGCTTTCTTT. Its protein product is CATAPGQDNTEAFF.

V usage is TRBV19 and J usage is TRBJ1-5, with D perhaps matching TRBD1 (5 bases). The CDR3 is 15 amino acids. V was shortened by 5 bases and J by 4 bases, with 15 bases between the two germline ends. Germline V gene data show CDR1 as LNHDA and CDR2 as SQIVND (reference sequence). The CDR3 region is CASSSGGALNQPQHF. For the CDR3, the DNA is TGTGCCAGTAGTTCTGGCGGGGCCTTAAATCAGCCCCAGCATTTT.

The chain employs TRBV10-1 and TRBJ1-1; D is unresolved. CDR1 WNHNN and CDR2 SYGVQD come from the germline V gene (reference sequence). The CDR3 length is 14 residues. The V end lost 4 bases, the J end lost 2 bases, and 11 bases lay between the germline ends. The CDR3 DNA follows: TGCGCCAGCAGTGGTGGGGATTTCAACACTGAAGCTTTCTTT. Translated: CASSGGDFNTEAFF.

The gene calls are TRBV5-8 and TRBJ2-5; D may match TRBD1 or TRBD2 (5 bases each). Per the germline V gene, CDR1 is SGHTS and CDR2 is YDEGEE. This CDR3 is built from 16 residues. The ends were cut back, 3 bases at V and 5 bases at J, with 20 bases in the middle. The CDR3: CASSYLLVVGTETQYF. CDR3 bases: TGTGCCAGCAGCTACTTGTTGGTTGTAGGGACGGAGACCCAGTACTTC.

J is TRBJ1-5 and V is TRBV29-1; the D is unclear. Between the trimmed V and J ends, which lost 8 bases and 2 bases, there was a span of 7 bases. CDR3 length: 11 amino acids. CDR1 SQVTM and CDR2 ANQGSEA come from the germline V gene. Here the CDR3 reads CSLPGNQPQHF. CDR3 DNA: TGCAGCCTCCCTGGCAATCAGCCCCAGCATTTT.

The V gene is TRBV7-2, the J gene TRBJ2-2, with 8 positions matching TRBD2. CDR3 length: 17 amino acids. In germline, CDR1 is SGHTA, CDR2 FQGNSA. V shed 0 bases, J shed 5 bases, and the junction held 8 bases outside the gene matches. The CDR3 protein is CASSLAWTSTPTGELFF. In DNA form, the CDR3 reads TGTGCCAGCAGCTTAGCCTGGACTAGCACCCCTACCGGGGAGCTGTTTTTT.

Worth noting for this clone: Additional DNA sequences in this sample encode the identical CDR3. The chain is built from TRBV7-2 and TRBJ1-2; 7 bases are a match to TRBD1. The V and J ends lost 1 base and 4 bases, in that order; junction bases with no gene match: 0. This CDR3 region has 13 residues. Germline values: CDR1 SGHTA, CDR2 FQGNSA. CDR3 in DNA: TGTGCCAGCAGCTTAGACAGGGGCTATGGCTACACCTTC. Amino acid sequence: CASSLDRGYGYTF.

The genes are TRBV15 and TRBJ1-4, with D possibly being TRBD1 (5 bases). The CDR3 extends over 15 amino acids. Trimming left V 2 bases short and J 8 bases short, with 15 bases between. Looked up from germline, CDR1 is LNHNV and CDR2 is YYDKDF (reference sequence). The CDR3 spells CATSRFPKTEEKLFF. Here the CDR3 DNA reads TGTGCCACCAGCAGATTTCCCAAGACAGAAGAAAAACTGTTTTTT.

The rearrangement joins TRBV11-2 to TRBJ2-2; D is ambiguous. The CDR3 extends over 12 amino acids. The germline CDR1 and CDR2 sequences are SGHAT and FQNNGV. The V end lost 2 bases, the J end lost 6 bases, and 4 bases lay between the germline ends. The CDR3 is CASSLLAGELFF. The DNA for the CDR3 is TGTGCCAGCAGCTTATTAGCCGGGGAGCTGTTTTTT.

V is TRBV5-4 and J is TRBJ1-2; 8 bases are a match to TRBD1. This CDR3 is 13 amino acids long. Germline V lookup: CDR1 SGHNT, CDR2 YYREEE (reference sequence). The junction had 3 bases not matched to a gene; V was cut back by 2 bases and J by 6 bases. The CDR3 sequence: CASSFRGRDGYTF. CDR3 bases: TGTGCCAGCAGCTTCAGGGGGCGGGATGGCTACACCTTC.

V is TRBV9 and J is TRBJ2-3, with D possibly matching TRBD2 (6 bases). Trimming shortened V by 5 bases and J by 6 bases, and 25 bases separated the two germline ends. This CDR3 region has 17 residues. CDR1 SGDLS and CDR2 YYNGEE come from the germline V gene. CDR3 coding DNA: TGTGCCAGCAGACTAACCTCGGTCTACAAGGCGGGGGATACGCAGTATTTT. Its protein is CASRLTSVYKAGDTQYF. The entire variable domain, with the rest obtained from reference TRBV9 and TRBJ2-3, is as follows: DSGVTQTPKHLITATGQRVTLRCSPRSGDLSVYWYQQSLDQGLQFLIQYYNGEERAKGNILERFSAQQFPDLHSELNLSSLELGDSALYFCASRLTSVYKAGDTQYFGPGTRLTVL.

CDR3 DNA: TGTGCCAGCAGCCAACCCGGGACCTACTCAGATACGCAGTATTTT. It yields the protein CASSQPGTYSDTQYF. The chain is built from TRBV3-1 (or the pseudogene TRBV3-2) and TRBJ2-3; D might be TRBD1 or TRBD2, each matching 5 bases. This CDR3 is built from 15 residues. V was cut by 2 bases and J by 4 bases, with 13 bases left in between. Per the germline V gene, CDR1 is LGHDT and CDR2 is YNNKEL (reference sequence).

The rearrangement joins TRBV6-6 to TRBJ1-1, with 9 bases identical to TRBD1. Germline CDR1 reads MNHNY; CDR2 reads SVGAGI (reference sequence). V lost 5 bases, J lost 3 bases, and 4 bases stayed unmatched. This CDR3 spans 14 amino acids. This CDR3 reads CASSPRTGDTEAFF. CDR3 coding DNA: TGTGCCAGCAGTCCACGGACAGGGGACACTGAAGCTTTCTTT.